This is a list of T cell receptor beta chains from one sample in a study of blood T cell repertoires in COVID-19. Produced via immunoSEQ multiplex PCR; TCRdb's table is partial and in-frame only. The table records about 71,000 clones, about 88% of them present only once. Sequenced material: peripheral blood. All receptors derive from a middle-aged man with active COVID-19. The CDR3 runs from the conserved cysteine through the conserved F or W. Fields, in order: clone size, D gene, J gene, V gene, CDR3 DNA, CDR3 protein. A D gene is named only where the DNA matches it firmly. Not all rows give a size; the values are once, few, many and, for expanded clones, a class.

size: once
D: TRBD2
J: TRBJ2-3
V: TRBV5-1
DNA: TGCGCCAGCAGCCCCGGCGGGACTAGCGGGGGGGCAGATACGCAGTATTTT
CDR3: CASSPGGTSGGADTQYF

size: -
D: -
J: TRBJ1-1
V: TRBV10-1
DNA: TGCGCCAGCAGTCGCACTTCGGGCACTGAAGCTTTCTTT
CDR3: CASSRTSGTEAFF

size: -
D: TRBD1
J: TRBJ2-7
V: TRBV3-1/TRBV3-2
DNA: TGTGCCAGCAGCCAAGGAATCAACAGGGGGTCGGGGGAGCAGTACTTC
CDR3: CASSQGINRGSGEQYF

size: -
D: -
J: TRBJ2-5
V: TRBV5-1
DNA: TGCGCCAGCAGCCGGATTAGCTTTGAGACCCAGTACTTC
CDR3: CASSRISFETQYF

size: -
D: -
J: TRBJ2-1
V: TRBV19
DNA: TGTGCCAGTAGTACTACCCCCGGGGTCTACAATGAGCAGTTCTTC
CDR3: CASSTTPGVYNEQFF

size: -
D: TRBD1
J: TRBJ1-2
V: TRBV9
DNA: TGTGCCAGCAGCGTCAACAGGGGTCGGGGTGGCTACACCTTC
CDR3: CASSVNRGRGGYTF

size: -
D: TRBD1
J: TRBJ1-3
V: TRBV4-1
DNA: TGCGCCAGCAACATAAAGTGGGACAGGGGACTGCACACCATATATTTT
CDR3: CASNIKWDRGLHTIYF

size: -
D: -
J: TRBJ2-4
V: TRBV4-1
DNA: TGCGCCAGCACCCTCTCGGGCGGGGAAAACATTCAGTACTTC
CDR3: CASTLSGGENIQYF

size: -
D: -
J: TRBJ2-1
V: TRBV5-1
DNA: TGCGCCAGCAGAACCCTTTTGCGGGGGCCTTCCTACAATGAGCAGTTCTTC
CDR3: CASRTLLRGPSYNEQFF

size: -
D: -
J: TRBJ2-5
V: TRBV5-1
DNA: TGCGCCAGCAGCTTGAGGACCCCGGGACTGCTCCAAGAGACCCAGTACTTC
CDR3: CASSLRTPGLLQETQYF

size: once
D: -
J: TRBJ1-3
V: TRBV7-2
DNA: TGTGCCAGCAGCTCCCAGACGGGGGGCTCTGGAAACACCATATATTTT
CDR3: CASSSQTGGSGNTIYF

size: -
D: -
J: TRBJ1-2
V: TRBV6-1
DNA: TGTGCCAGCAGGATAGGGCAGGGAAACTACTATGGCTACACCTTC
CDR3: CASRIGQGNYYGYTF

size: -
D: TRBD1
J: TRBJ2-1
V: TRBV5-1
DNA: TGCGCCAGCAGCTCTTCCACAGGGGTCAATGAGCAGTTCTTC
CDR3: CASSSSTGVNEQFF

size: -
D: TRBD2
J: TRBJ2-5
V: TRBV11-2
DNA: TGTGCCAGCAGCTTAGTAAGCGGGGGGCCCCAGTACTTC
CDR3: CASSLVSGGPQYF

size: -
D: -
J: TRBJ1-5
V: TRBV4-3
DNA: TGCGCCAGCAGCCAGAGCGTAAATCAGCCCCAGCATTTT
CDR3: CASSQSVNQPQHF

size: -
D: -
J: TRBJ1-1
V: TRBV18
DNA: TGTGCCAGCTCACCGGCAGGGATGAACACTGAAGCTTTCTTT
CDR3: CASSPAGMNTEAFF

size: once
D: TRBD2
J: TRBJ2-3
V: TRBV4-1
DNA: TGCGCCAGCAGCCAAATAGCGGGGGGACCCAGCACAGATACGCAGTATTTT
CDR3: CASSQIAGGPSTDTQYF

size: -
D: TRBD1
J: TRBJ2-3
V: TRBV6-1
DNA: TGTGCCAGCAGTGAAGCGGGGGGACAGGGAGCAGATACGCAGTATTTT
CDR3: CASSEAGGQGADTQYF

size: -
D: -
J: TRBJ2-5
V: TRBV19
DNA: TGTGCCAGTAGTATGGTGGGGGCCTACCAAGAGACCCAGTACTTC
CDR3: CASSMVGAYQETQYF

size: -
D: -
J: TRBJ2-7
V: TRBV3-1/TRBV3-2
DNA: TGTGCCAGCAGCCCTGGCCGCCAAACGGGAGAGCAGTACTTC
CDR3: CASSPGRQTGEQYF

size: -
D: TRBD1
J: TRBJ2-1
V: TRBV7-2
DNA: TGTGCCAGCACCCAAAGCTGGGACAGGGACTACAATGAGCAGTTCTTC
CDR3: CASTQSWDRDYNEQFF

size: -
D: -
J: TRBJ1-1
V: TRBV9
DNA: TGTGCCAGCAGCAAGACCGGGGGGAGCACTGAAGCTTTCTTT
CDR3: CASSKTGGSTEAFF

size: -
D: TRBD1
J: TRBJ2-1
V: TRBV19
DNA: TGTGCCAGTAGTACCGGAGGACAGGCGACCAATGAGCAGTTCTTC
CDR3: CASSTGGQATNEQFF

size: -
D: -
J: TRBJ2-7
V: TRBV29-1
DNA: TGCAGCGTTGCACAGGATGCCTACGAGCAGTACTTC
CDR3: CSVAQDAYEQYF

size: once
D: -
J: TRBJ1-4
V: TRBV30
DNA: TGTGCCTGGAGTGTCGGTGCAACTAATGAAAAACTGTTTTTT
CDR3: CAWSVGATNEKLFF

size: -
D: -
J: TRBJ2-1
V: TRBV21-1
DNA: TGTGCCAGCAGCAAAGAGCCGGGGTTGAGCTCCTACAATGAGCAGTTCTTC
CDR3: CASSKEPGLSSYNEQFF

size: -
D: -
J: TRBJ2-7
V: TRBV19
DNA: TGTGCCAGTAGTATCCGTTGGGGACTCTCCTACGAGCAGTACTTC
CDR3: CASSIRWGLSYEQYF

size: -
D: TRBD2
J: TRBJ2-1
V: TRBV7-9
DNA: TGTGCCAGCAGCCCCAATGTGGAAAGCGGGGCTACCTTCTATGAGCAGTTCTTC
CDR3: CASSPNVESGATFYEQFF

size: -
D: -
J: TRBJ2-1
V: TRBV5-5
DNA: TGTGCCAGCAGCCCTGCGAGCGCCTACAATGAGCAGTTCTTC
CDR3: CASSPASAYNEQFF

size: -
D: TRBD1
J: TRBJ2-1
V: TRBV19
DNA: TGTGCCAGTAGTACGCGACAGGGTGTTGGCAATGAGCAGTTCTTC
CDR3: CASSTRQGVGNEQFF

size: -
D: -
J: TRBJ2-1
V: TRBV4-3
DNA: TGCGCCAGCAGCCAGAGTGTAGGGGGGGAACCCTACAATGAGCAGTTCTTC
CDR3: CASSQSVGGEPYNEQFF

size: once
D: -
J: TRBJ1-5
V: TRBV13
DNA: TGTGCCAGCAGCTTTGCGGGGACCAATCAGCCCCAGCATTTT
CDR3: CASSFAGTNQPQHF

size: -
D: TRBD1
J: TRBJ1-1
V: TRBV29-1
DNA: TGCAGCGTTGAATCTTCGACAGGGGGCGGGCACACTGAAGCTTTCTTT
CDR3: CSVESSTGGGHTEAFF

size: -
D: -
J: TRBJ1-2
V: TRBV21-1
DNA: TGTGCCAGCGCAACTGGAGGGGTCGACTATGGCTACACCTTC
CDR3: CASATGGVDYGYTF

size: -
D: -
J: TRBJ1-6
V: TRBV2
DNA: TGTGCCAGCAGTGACCAGACTGTGAATTCACCCCTCCACTTT
CDR3: CASSDQTVNSPLHF

size: -
D: -
J: TRBJ1-1
V: TRBV4-2
DNA: TGTGCCAGCAGCCAAGATTTAGGCAGGGGAACTGAAGCTTTCTTT
CDR3: CASSQDLGRGTEAFF

size: -
D: -
J: TRBJ1-4
V: TRBV5-1
DNA: TGCGCCAGCAGCCAGGGCGCTACTAATGAAAAACTGTTTTTT
CDR3: CASSQGATNEKLFF

size: -
D: -
J: TRBJ2-3
V: TRBV19
DNA: TGTGCCAGTAGTATAGATCCCCTCCGCGAGGATACGCAGTATTTT
CDR3: CASSIDPLREDTQYF

size: -
D: TRBD1
J: TRBJ2-7
V: TRBV5-1
DNA: TGCGCCAGCAGCTTGCAACAGGGGAACTACGAGCAGTACTTC
CDR3: CASSLQQGNYEQYF

size: -
D: TRBD1
J: TRBJ1-1
V: TRBV7-9
DNA: TGTGCCAGCAGCCTACAGGGGACGACTGAAGCTTTCTTT
CDR3: CASSLQGTTEAFF

size: -
D: TRBD2
J: TRBJ2-3
V: TRBV10-3
DNA: TGTGCCATCAGTGATTGGGCTAGCGGGGGGGCAGATACGCAGTATTTT
CDR3: CAISDWASGGADTQYF

size: -
D: -
J: TRBJ1-6
V: TRBV6-1
DNA: TGTGCCAGCAGTGAACAGGCAGGGGTGAACTCACCCCTCCACTTT
CDR3: CASSEQAGVNSPLHF

size: -
D: -
J: TRBJ1-2
V: TRBV5-1
DNA: TGCGCCAGCAGCTTGGGGGAGAGTGGCTATGGCTACACCTTC
CDR3: CASSLGESGYGYTF